This T cell receptor beta chain was sequenced in a study of vaccination and CD4 T cells after COVID-19. Study summary: Mild disease affected 8 or 9 convalescent patients and severe disease one, all SARS-CoV-2 positive by nasal swab PCR. Six males and four females, two Hispanic, made up the convalescents.

The CDR3 length is 16 residues. Losses at the gene ends were 0 bases for V and 5 bases for J; bases not matched to a gene: 6. Germline CDR1 and CDR2: ENHRY and SYGVKD. This clonotype was counted only a few times. Its antigen is not identified. With the Oncomine TCR Beta short-read assay, DNA from cultured CD4+ T cells was sequenced. TCRdb used MiXCR to reprocess the PCR reads, holding one entry per CDR3 protein. This table has more than 3,000 distinct CDR3 sequences, around 15% appearing once. Described treatment: roughly 10-day PBMC culture with coronavirus spike peptide pools or control peptides (ViraFEST assay).

The sequence was obtained from a human donor who had recovered from COVID-19. The chain has TRBV10-3 and TRBJ2-1; 8 nucleotides line up with TRBD2. Sequenced material: CD4+ T cells from blood, cultured in vitro. This CDR3 reads CAISESSGGGDNEQFF. The DNA of the CDR3 is TGTGCCATCAGTGAGTCCAGCGGGGGAGGAGACAATGAGCAGTTCTTC.